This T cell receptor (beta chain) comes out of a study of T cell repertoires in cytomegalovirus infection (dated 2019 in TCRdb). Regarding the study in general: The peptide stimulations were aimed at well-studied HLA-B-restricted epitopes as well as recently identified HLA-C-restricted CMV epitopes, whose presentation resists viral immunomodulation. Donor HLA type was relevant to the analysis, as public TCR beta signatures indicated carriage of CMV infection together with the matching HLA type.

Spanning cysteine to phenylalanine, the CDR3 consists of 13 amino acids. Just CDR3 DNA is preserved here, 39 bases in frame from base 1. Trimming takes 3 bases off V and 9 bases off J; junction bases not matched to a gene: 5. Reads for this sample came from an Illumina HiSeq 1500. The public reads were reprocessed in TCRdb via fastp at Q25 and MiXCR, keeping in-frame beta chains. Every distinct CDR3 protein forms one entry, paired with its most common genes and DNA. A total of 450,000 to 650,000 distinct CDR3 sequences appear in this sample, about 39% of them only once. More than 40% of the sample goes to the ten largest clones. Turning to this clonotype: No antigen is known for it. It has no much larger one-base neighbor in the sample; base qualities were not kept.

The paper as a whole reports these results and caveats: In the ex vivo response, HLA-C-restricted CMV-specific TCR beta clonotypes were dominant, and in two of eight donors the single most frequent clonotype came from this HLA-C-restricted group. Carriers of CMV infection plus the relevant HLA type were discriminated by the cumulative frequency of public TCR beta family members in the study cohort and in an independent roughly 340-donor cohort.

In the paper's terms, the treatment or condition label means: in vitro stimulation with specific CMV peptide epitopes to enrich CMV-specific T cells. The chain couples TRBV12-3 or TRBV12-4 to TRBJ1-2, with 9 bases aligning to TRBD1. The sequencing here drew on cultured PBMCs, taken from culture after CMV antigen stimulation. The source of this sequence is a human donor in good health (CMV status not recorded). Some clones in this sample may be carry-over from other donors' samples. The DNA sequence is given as TGTGCCAGCAGTTTTACAGGGGGCAGTAGCTACACCTTC. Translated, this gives CASSFTGGSSYTF.